The 20 T cell receptor beta chains below all came from one sample that was sequenced in a study of T cell responses to AZD1222 COVID-19 vaccine. TCRdb's table, derived via immunoSEQ multiplex PCR, lists solely in-frame clones and lacks some. The data show around 100,000 clones, with 90% seen just once and roughly 5% held by the top ten. This sample comprised peripheral blood, obtained on day 0 of AZD1222 vaccination. The receptors derive from an adult in good health.

The CDR3 DNA follows: TGCGCCAGCATTAACCGGGGGCAGAACACTGAAGCTTTCTTT. This encodes CASINRGQNTEAFF. This chain joins TRBV10-2 and TRBJ1-1; tentatively, D is TRBD1 (6 bases). The CDR3 runs to 14 residues. Germline V gives CDR1 WSHSY, CDR2 SAAADI. The ends were cut back, 7 bases at V and 1 base at J, with 13 bases in the middle.

CDR3 bases: TGTGCCAGCAGGAGGACCGGCGGCTACACCTTC. This sequence encodes CASRRTGGYTF. This rearrangement joins TRBV2 to TRBJ1-2; D remains unclear. Germline V gives CDR1 SNHLY, CDR2 FYNNEI. With 6 bases removed from V and 8 bases from J, the gap between germline ends came to 10 bases. The length of the CDR3 is 11 residues.

This clone was counted a single time. The chain uses TRBV30 and TRBJ1-1; no clear D. The CDR3 length is 11 residues. In germline, CDR1 is GTSNPN, CDR2 SVGIG (reference sequence). V shed 0 bases and J shed 6 bases, with 5 bases lying between them. In DNA form, the CDR3 reads TGTGCCTGGAGTGTGGACGCTGAAGCTTTCTTT. Protein: CAWSVDAEAFF.

This chain uses TRBV4-1 with TRBJ1-1; 7 bases agree with TRBD1. Germline CDR1 MGHRA, CDR2 YSYEKL. Trimming removed 2 bases from V and 8 bases from J; junction bases left unmatched: 14. The CDR3 spans 16 residues. CDR3 coding DNA: TGCGCCAGCAGCCAAAGAATTCTACAGGGGCGCCCCGAAGCTTTCTTT. Its protein product is CASSQRILQGRPEAFF.

The genes are TRBV6-1 and TRBJ2-7, with 7 positions matching TRBD2. V lost 3 bases to trimming and J lost 2 bases; unmatched junction nucleotides: 13. From germline, CDR1 is MNHNS and CDR2 SASEGT. The CDR3 contains 17 residues. The CDR3 here is CASSESPGPGGAYEQYF. Written as DNA, the CDR3 is TGTGCCAGCAGTGAGTCCCCGGGGCCGGGGGGAGCCTACGAGCAGTACTTC.

This sequence joins TRBV5-8 and TRBJ2-1, with a tentative D call TRBD1 (5 bases). The V and J ends lost 0 bases and 8 bases respectively, with 12 bases between them. Germline-derived CDR1 and CDR2 are SGHTS and YDEGEE. The CDR3 runs to 14 residues. CDR3 region: CASSLDRKGDEQFF. CDR3 DNA sequence: TGTGCCAGCAGCTTGGATCGGAAAGGGGATGAGCAGTTCTTC. The variable domain in full, completed from reference TRBV5-8 and TRBJ2-1, reads EAGVTQSPTHLIKTRGQQATLRCSPISGHTSVYWYQQALGLGLQFLLWYDEGEERNRGNFPPRFSGRQFPNYSSELNVNALELEDSALYLCASSLDRKGDEQFFGPGTRLTVL.

The V gene is TRBV15, the J gene TRBJ1-2, with no clear D. Deletions cut 3 bases from V and 7 bases from J, with 9 bases between. Germline V gene lookup returns CDR1 LNHNV and CDR2 YYDKDF (reference sequence). The CDR3 sequence is 12 residues long. CDR3 DNA sequence: TGTGCCACCAGCAGTCTCACGGGTGGCTACACCTTC. This codes for CATSSLTGGYTF.

V gene TRBV21-1 combines with J gene TRBJ1-5; no check of the table's D call, TRBD1, against the DNA was made. TRBV21-1 is given as a pseudogene. The CDR3 spans 19 residues. The CDR3 coding sequence is TGTGCCAGCAGGAAGATACCCTCCGGGACAGGGGGTAGTGATCAGCCCCAGCATTTT. Translated, it gives CASRKIPSGTGGSDQPQHF.

V gene TRBV3-1 (or the pseudogene TRBV3-2) combines with J gene TRBJ1-4, with 7 nucleotides matching TRBD1. Germline V lookup: CDR1 LGHDT, CDR2 YNNKEL (reference sequence). The CDR3 spans 14 residues. The trim removed 6 bases at V and 7 bases at J, leaving 8 bases unmatched. CDR3 in DNA: TGTGCCAGCAGGCACACAGGGGTTAGTGAAAAACTGTTTTTT. Translated, it gives CASRHTGVSEKLFF.

This rearrangement joins TRBV4-2 to TRBJ2-1; either TRBD1 or TRBD2 may fit D (6 bases each). Trimming removed 0 bases at V and 4 bases at J, with 13 bases between. From germline, CDR1 is LGHNA and CDR2 YNFKEQ. CDR3 size: 16 residues. CDR3 nucleotide sequence: TGTGCCAGCAGCCAAGATTTCGGGGGCCAATACAATGAGCAGTTCTTC. Residues: CASSQDFGGQYNEQFF.

This clone appeared a single time. The chain is built from TRBV7-9 and TRBJ1-5; D is ambiguous. There are 12 residues in the CDR3. Germline assignment: CDR1 SEHNR and CDR2 FQNEAQ (reference sequence). V was pared by 0 bases and J by 7 bases, with 4 bases between. The DNA for the CDR3 is TGTGCCAGCAGCTTAGCCACCCAGCCCCAGCATTTT. It is translated as CASSLATQPQHF.

The rearrangement uses TRBV3-1 (or the pseudogene TRBV3-2) and TRBJ1-1; no clear D. The germline V gene has CDR1 LGHDT and CDR2 YNNKEL (reference sequence). The CDR3 runs to 13 residues. V lost 5 bases and J lost 11, with 18 bases in between. CDR3 in amino acids: CASSIQSGGLAFF. CDR3 bases: TGTGCCAGCAGCATACAAAGTGGCGGGTTGGCTTTCTTT.

The CDR3 sequence: CASRNRGITEAFF. DNA for the CDR3: TGTGCCAGCAGAAACAGGGGAATCACTGAAGCTTTCTTT. This chain connects TRBV6-5 to TRBJ1-1; 7 bases align to TRBD1. The CDR3 extends over 13 amino acids. In germline, CDR1 is MNHEY, CDR2 SVGAGI. V lost 6 bases, J lost 4 bases, and 5 bases stayed unmatched.

The rearrangement joins TRBV9 to TRBJ2-7, with TRBD1 identical over 7 bases. The CDR3 loop spans 15 amino acids. The junction had 9 bases not matched to a gene; V was cut back by 4 bases and J by 2 bases. Per germline, CDR1 SGDLS and CDR2 YYNGEE. This CDR3 reads CASSSLGTDTYEQYF. CDR3 bases: TGTGCCAGCAGCTCCCTCGGGACAGACACCTACGAGCAGTACTTC.

This chain links TRBV6-5 with TRBJ2-7; D unresolved. The CDR3 length is 13 residues. V shed 6 bases and J shed 2 bases, with 11 bases lying between them. In germline, CDR1 is MNHEY, CDR2 SVGAGI. CDR3 amino acids: CASRREDPYEQYF. In DNA form, the CDR3 reads TGTGCCAGCAGAAGAGAGGACCCCTACGAGCAGTACTTC.

V is TRBV15 and J is TRBJ2-2; TRBD1 matches at 8 bases. Losses at the gene ends were 5 bases for V and 4 bases for J; bases not matched to a gene: 12. CDR3 length: 17 amino acids. Germline CDR1 and CDR2: LNHNV and YYDKDF (reference sequence). The CDR3 region is CATSGLIRDRTTGELFF. CDR3 coding DNA: TGTGCCACCAGCGGCCTAATCCGGGACAGGACCACCGGGGAGCTGTTTTTT. Drawing the rest from reference TRBV15 and TRBJ2-2, the complete variable domain is DAMVIQNPRYQVTQFGKPVTLSCSQTLNHNVMYWYQQKSSQAPKLLFHYYDKDFNNEADTPDNFQSRRPNTSFCFLDIRSPGLGDTAMYLCATSGLIRDRTTGELFFGEGSRLTVL.

The chain recombines TRBV5-1 with TRBJ1-1; 7 bases fit TRBD1. J lost 10 bases, V lost 4 bases, and 10 bases had no gene match. The CDR3 has 13 amino acids. Germline V lookup: CDR1 SGHRS, CDR2 YFSETQ. As DNA, the CDR3 is TGCGCCAGCAGCCCCCCAGGGGGGGTAGGAGCTTTCTTT. This gives the protein CASSPPGGVGAFF. The whole variable domain, remainder taken from reference TRBV5-1 and TRBJ1-1, is KAGVTQTPRYLIKTRGQQVTLSCSPISGHRSVSWYQQTPGQGLQFLFEYFSETQRNKGNFPGRFSGRQFSNSRSEMNVSTLELGDSALYLCASSPPGGVGAFFGQGTRLTVV.

V and J are TRBV30 and TRBJ1-2; D is ambiguous. Between the trimmed V and J ends, which lost 0 bases and 0 bases, there was a span of 8 bases. The CDR3 extends over 14 amino acids. Germline-derived CDR1 and CDR2 are GTSNPN and SVGIG (reference sequence). The CDR3 DNA reads TGTGCCTGGAGTGTAGGCGTAGCTAACTATGGCTACACCTTC. This gives the protein CAWSVGVANYGYTF.

This chain links TRBV7-9 with TRBJ2-2; tentatively, D is TRBD1 (6 bases). The CDR3 totals 15 residues. Germline CDR1 and CDR2: SEHNR and FQNEAQ (reference sequence). V gave up 6 bases and J gave up 0 bases, with 11 bases separating them. CDR3 bases: TGTGCCAGCAGAGCCGGGACACCGAACACCGGGGAGCTGTTTTTT. It yields the protein CASRAGTPNTGELFF.

The gene calls are TRBV7-2 and TRBJ1-6; D is unresolved. Germline V gives CDR1 SGHTA, CDR2 FQGNSA. V was trimmed by 3 bases and J by 7 bases, leaving 7 bases between them. This CDR3 has 13 residues. The CDR3 nucleotides read TGTGCCAGCAGCTTCACACGGAATTCACCCCTCCACTTT. Translating gives CASSFTRNSPLHF.